What follows is one T cell receptor (beta chain) and its context. Its antigen is still unknown. It was RNA transcripts that yielded the amplified TCR beta CDR3 regions. HTBI primers were employed in a first-round RT-PCR of the TCR CDR3. TCRdb itself ran the multiplex PCR reads through MiXCR, one entry per CDR3 protein. The sample consists of under 350,000 distinct CDR3 sequences, about 20% of them appearing once. These data come from a study of T cells in Graves' hyperthyroidism and ophthalmopathy. The study's findings and limits: Blood also contained most expanded thyroid clonotypes above 0.001.

Pregnant or lactating patients were excluded, as were those with uncontrolled infection or other autoimmune disease. Diagnoses used clinical symptoms, serum thyroxine and TRAb, thyroid ultrasound and orbital computed tomography. PBMCs were collected from an approximately 9.2 ml volume of fresh peripheral blood. This CDR3 region has 13 residues. V shed 4 bases, J shed 8 bases, and the junction held 7 bases outside the gene matches. The germline V gene has CDR1 SGHRS and CDR2 YFSETQ. This receptor was identified in a woman aged 45 to 65 with Graves' hyperthyroidism. The rearrangement uses TRBV5-1 and TRBJ1-2; 8 nucleotides line up with TRBD1. Sequenced material: blood. The CDR3: CASSRRDRKGYTF. The DNA for the CDR3 is TGCGCCAGCAGCCGCCGGGACAGGAAAGGCTACACCTTC.